The T cell receptor beta chain described here comes from a study of a mutant IDH1 vaccine in newly diagnosed glioma. Overall study: Before enrollment, patients got radiotherapy alone, temozolomide alone, or mostly the combination.

To note about this clone: Antigen: not known.

CDR1 is GTSNPN, CDR2 SVGIG, per germline (reference sequence). The length of the CDR3 is 15 residues. The V and J ends lost 3 bases and 4 bases respectively, with 17 bases between them. Time point described: week 5, during vaccination. Mutant IDH1 20-mer peptide, at 300 ug, made up each vaccine dose, with topical imiquimod. The repertoire was sequenced with immunoSEQ multiplex PCR; TCRdb's copy has only in-frame clones and lacks some. Of some 30,000 clones listed, roughly nine tenths are singletons. The V call is TRBV30, the J call TRBJ2-3; weak D call: TRBD1 (5 bases). The sequencing here drew on PBMCs, taken from a glioma patient whose treatment included an IDH1 peptide vaccine. The clonotype comes from a man in his late teens or twenties with glioma. CDR3 sequence: CAWSDLTDAADTQYF. The CDR3 DNA follows: TGTGCCTGGAGCGACCTGACAGATGCCGCAGATACGCAGTATTTT.